The source of this T cell receptor (beta chain) is a study of blood T cell repertoires in COVID-19. The protocol was immunoSEQ multiplex PCR, while the TCRdb copy is restricted to in-frame clones and leaves out a portion. The repertoire consists of 210,000 or so clones, with approximately 83% occurring once and the leading ten covering 4.8%. This clone is a singleton in its sample. Sequenced sample: PBMCs or T cells enriched from blood (not recorded which). This clonotype originated in a woman in her forties or fifties who had been exposed to COVID-19.

CDR3 nucleotide sequence: TGTGCCAGCAGCCTACACCTCGGACAGGGCGATAACTATGGCTACACCTTC. This codes for CASSLHLGQGDNYGYTF. The rearrangement joins TRBV14 to TRBJ1-2, with TRBD1 matching over 8 bases. Germline assignment: CDR1 SGHDN and CDR2 FVKESK. CDR3 length: 17 residues. J lost 1 base, V lost 4 bases, and 11 bases had no gene match.